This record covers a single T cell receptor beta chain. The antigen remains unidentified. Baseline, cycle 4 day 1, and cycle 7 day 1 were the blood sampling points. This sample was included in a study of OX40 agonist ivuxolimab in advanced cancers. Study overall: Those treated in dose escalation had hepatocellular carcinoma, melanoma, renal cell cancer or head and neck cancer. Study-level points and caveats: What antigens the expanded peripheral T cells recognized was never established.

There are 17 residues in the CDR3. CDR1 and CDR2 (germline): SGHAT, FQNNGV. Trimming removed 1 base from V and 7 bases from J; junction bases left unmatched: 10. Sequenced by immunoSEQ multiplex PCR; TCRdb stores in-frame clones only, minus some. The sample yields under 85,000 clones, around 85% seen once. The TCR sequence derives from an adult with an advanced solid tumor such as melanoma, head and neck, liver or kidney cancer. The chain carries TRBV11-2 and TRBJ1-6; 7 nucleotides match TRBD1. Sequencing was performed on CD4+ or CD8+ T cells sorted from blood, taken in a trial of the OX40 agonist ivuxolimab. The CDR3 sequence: CASSLGWAGQWNSPLHF. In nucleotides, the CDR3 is TGTGCCAGCAGCTTAGGCTGGGCGGGACAGTGGAATTCACCCCTCCACTTT.